The subject of this entry is one T cell receptor beta chain. This clonotype has at least ten counts. Its specific antigen is unknown. Base quality data are lacking; no much larger clone is found one base away. At the junction V is shortened by 6 bases and J by 3 bases; bases outside the gene matches: 10. As encoded in the germline V gene, CDR1 is MNHNS while CDR2 is SASEGT. The CDR3 numbers 15 residues from cysteine through phenylalanine. The read is trimmed to its CDR3 DNA, 45 bases read in frame from base 1. In the ophthalmopathy patients, disease was moderately to severely active, with a Clinical Activity Score of 3 or more, a NOSPECS grade of 4 or more, and a duration of less than 3 months. Any patient with an uncontrolled infection, another autoimmune disease, pregnancy or lactation was excluded. Diagnoses were established on the basis of clinical symptoms, serum thyroxine and TRAb, thyroid ultrasound, and orbital computed tomography. Ficoll-Paque density gradient centrifugation was used to isolate PBMCs from about 9 ml of fresh peripheral blood. Trizol reagent was used to extract total RNA, and RNA quality was then checked on an Agilent 2100 Bioanalyzer.

This entry comes from a study of T cells in Graves' hyperthyroidism and ophthalmopathy (dated by TCRdb to between 2018 and 2020). Background for the entire study: Peripheral blood samples were taken at the time of initial diagnosis, prior to any treatment. To identify TCR V-J signatures that set the groups apart, the researchers used a discovery cohort of about a hundred patients, made up of fewer than 50 with Graves' ophthalmopathy and some 58 with stable Graves' hyperthyroidism. An independent validation cohort of around 20 hyperthyroidism patients and more than 15 patients who later progressed to ophthalmopathy tested prospective prediction of ophthalmopathy. For training and testing, the 110 or so patients in the discovery cohort were randomly divided in a 7:3 ratio. In addition, the study compared T-cell repertoires in thyroid tissue and in blood from about 6 Graves' hyperthyroidism patients. Following sampling, methimazole starting at 30 mg daily was given to hyperthyroidism patients, and high-dose intravenous methylprednisolone was given to ophthalmopathy patients. According to the paper, TCR Vbeta CDR3 sequencing was carried out on more than 120 peripheral blood samples, which came from approximately 41 ophthalmopathy, fewer than 80 hyperthyroidism and about 17 progressor patients. Broader findings and caveats from the paper: In validation, progression to ophthalmopathy was predicted by the model with roughly 71% sensitivity and around 76% specificity, a median of around 5.9 months before onset. Most expanded thyroid clonotypes (frequency above 0.001) were also detected in blood, a finding suggesting that blood repertoires may reflect thyroid immune responses. A model built on a 13 V-J signature distinguished ophthalmopathy from stable hyperthyroidism, reaching around 90% sensitivity and 81% to 83% specificity in cross-validation and 80%/75% in testing. No statistical method was used to set the sample size in advance, and investigators knew the group allocation.

Amplification of TCR beta CDR3 regions was carried out from RNA transcripts. For the first round of RT-PCR on the TCR CDR3, the HTBI primer set was used together with the Qiagen OneStep RT-PCR kit. A second multiplex PCR round built the libraries, followed by size selection and purification. Paired-end sequencing of the libraries was performed with 100 bp reads on an Illumina HiSeq2000. The published analysis was carried out like this. SOAPnuke was used to process the raw data, throwing out any read that contained adapters or uncalled bases, had a mean Phred below 15, or lacked an exact constant-primer or identifier match. COPE v1.2.5 was used to merge the high-quality paired reads, and each unique nucleotide sequence was defined as a clonotype. Clonotypes were aligned to IMGT TRBV, TRBD and TRBJ reference segments using MiTCR v1.1. The analysis included only V-J combinations with a frequency above 0.0001, which together covered 99% to 99.2% of the repertoires. The TCS score was defined as F50 (clonal expansion) divided by E x V (chaos), with BLOSUM62-based TCRdist calculated between CDR3 peptides within each V-J. Welch's t-statistics and random forest reduced 500 to 650 V-J features to about 12, which were used in a naive Bayes classifier (R e1071). TCRdb reran the public reads through fastp at Q25 and MiXCR, keeping productive beta chains. Here each entry gathers all rows of one CDR3 protein and keeps the most common genes and DNA. In this record, the V and J calls reflect TCRdb's handling and not the investigators' own analysis. Present in this sample are fewer than 650,000 distinct CDR3 sequences, 13% to 15% of which were seen just once. The top ten clones comprise about 6.6% of the sample.

The specimen sequenced was blood. The rearrangement joined TRBV6-1 to TRBJ2-5, with 7 bases aligning to TRBD1. The TCR was taken from a woman under 30 with Graves' ophthalmopathy. At the DNA level, the sequence is TGTGCCAGCAGCCAAGGGGGCAGGGAAGAAGAGACCCAGTACTTC. This is translated as CASSQGGREEETQYF.